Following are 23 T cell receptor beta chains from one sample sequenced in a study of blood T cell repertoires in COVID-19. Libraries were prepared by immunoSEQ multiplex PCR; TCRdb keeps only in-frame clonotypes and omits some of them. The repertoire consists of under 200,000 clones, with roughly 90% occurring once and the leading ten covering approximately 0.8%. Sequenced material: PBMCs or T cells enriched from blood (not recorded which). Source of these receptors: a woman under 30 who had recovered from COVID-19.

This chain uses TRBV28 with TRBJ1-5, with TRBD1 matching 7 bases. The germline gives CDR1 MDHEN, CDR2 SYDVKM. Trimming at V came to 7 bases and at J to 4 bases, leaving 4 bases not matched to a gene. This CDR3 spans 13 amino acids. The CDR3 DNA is TGTGCCAGCATGTACAGGGGAAATCAGCCCCAGCATTTT. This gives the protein CASMYRGNQPQHF. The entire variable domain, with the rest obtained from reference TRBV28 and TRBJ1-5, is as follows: DVKVTQSSRYLVKRTGEKVFLECVQDMDHENMFWYRQDPGLGLRLIYFSYDVKMKEKGDIPEGYSVSREKKERFSLILESASTNQTSMYLCASMYRGNQPQHFGDGTRLSIL.

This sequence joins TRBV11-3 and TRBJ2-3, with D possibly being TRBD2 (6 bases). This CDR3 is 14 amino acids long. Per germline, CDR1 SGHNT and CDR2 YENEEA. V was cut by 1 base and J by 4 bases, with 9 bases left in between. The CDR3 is CASSLGLVPDTQYF. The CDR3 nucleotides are TGTGCCAGCAGCTTAGGACTAGTACCAGATACGCAGTATTTT.

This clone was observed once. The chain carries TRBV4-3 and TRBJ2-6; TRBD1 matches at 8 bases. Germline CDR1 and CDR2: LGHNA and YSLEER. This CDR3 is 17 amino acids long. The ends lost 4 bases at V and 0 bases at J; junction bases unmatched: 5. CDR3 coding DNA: TGCGCCAGCAGCCTTGGACAGGGTGGCTCTGGGGCCAACGTCCTGACTTTC. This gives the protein CASSLGQGGSGANVLTF.

CDR3 in amino acids: CATSRGRYEGTDTQYF. The CDR3 DNA reads TGTGCCACCAGCAGAGGAAGGTACGAGGGCACAGATACGCAGTATTTT. V gene TRBV15 combines with J gene TRBJ2-3, with D uncertain. Looked up from germline, CDR1 is LNHNV and CDR2 is YYDKDF (reference sequence). V shed 1 base and J shed 1 base, with 12 bases lying between them. CDR3 length: 16 residues.

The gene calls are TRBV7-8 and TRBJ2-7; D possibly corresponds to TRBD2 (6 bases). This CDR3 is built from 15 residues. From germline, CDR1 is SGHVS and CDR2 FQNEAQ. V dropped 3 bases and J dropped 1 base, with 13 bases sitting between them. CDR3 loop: CASSLRRGLSYEQYF. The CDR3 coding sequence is TGTGCCAGCAGCTTGCGGCGGGGACTTTCCTACGAGCAGTACTTC.

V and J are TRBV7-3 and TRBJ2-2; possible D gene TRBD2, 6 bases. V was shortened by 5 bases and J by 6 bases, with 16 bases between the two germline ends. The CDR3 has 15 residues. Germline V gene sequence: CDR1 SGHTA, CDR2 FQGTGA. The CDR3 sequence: CASSHGGSGSGELFF. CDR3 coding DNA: TGTGCCAGCAGCCATGGGGGGAGCGGCTCCGGGGAGCTGTTTTTT.

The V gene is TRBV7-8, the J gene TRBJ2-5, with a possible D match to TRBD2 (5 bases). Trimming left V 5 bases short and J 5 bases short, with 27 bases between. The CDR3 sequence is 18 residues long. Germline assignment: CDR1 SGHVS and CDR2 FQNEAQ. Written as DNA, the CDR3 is TGTGCCAGCAGCACGTTGTTGCTAGGGATTAATCCGGGGGAGACCCAGTACTTC. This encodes CASSTLLLGINPGETQYF.

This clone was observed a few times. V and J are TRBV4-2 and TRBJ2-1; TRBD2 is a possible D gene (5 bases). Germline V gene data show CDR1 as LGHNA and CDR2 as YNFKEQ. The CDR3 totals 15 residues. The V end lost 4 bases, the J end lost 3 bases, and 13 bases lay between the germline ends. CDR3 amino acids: CASSPRLADYNEQFF. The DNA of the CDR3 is TGTGCCAGCAGCCCCAGGCTAGCAGACTACAATGAGCAGTTCTTC.

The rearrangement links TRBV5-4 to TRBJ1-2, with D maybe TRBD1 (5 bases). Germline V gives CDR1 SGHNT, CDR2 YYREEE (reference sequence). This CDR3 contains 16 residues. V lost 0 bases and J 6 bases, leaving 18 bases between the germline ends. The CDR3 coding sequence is TGTGCCAGCAGCTTGGCCCGATCGACAGCAAGGGATGGCTACACCTTC. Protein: CASSLARSTARDGYTF.

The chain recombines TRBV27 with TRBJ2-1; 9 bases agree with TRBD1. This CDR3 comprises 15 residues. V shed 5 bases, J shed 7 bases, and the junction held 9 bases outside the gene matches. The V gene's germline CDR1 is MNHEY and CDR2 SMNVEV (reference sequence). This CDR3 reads CASSPQRDRVNEQFF. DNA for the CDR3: TGTGCCAGCAGTCCCCAAAGGGACAGGGTAAATGAGCAGTTCTTC.

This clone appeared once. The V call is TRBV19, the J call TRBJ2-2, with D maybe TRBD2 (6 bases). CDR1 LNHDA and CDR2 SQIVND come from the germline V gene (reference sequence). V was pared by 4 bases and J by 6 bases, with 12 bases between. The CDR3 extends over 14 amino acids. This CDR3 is CASSKAGAAGELFF. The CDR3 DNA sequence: TGTGCCAGTAGTAAAGCGGGCGCCGCCGGGGAGCTGTTTTTT.

In DNA, the CDR3 is TGTGCCAGCAGTTTATTTGGGGGGGCGAGCGAGCAGTACTTC. Its translation is CASSLFGGASEQYF. J is TRBJ2-7 and V is TRBV28; maybe TRBD2 (7 bases). Germline V gene data show CDR1 as MDHEN and CDR2 as SYDVKM. The ends were cut back, 1 base at V and 6 bases at J, with 13 bases in the middle. The CDR3 is 14 amino acids.

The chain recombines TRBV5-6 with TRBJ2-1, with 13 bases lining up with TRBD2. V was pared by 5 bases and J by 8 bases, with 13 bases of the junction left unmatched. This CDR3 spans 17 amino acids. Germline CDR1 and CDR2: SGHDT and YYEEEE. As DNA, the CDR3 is TGTGCCAGCAGGGCTCCCGGGACTAGCGGGGCTTTAGATGAGCAGTTCTTC. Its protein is CASRAPGTSGALDEQFF.

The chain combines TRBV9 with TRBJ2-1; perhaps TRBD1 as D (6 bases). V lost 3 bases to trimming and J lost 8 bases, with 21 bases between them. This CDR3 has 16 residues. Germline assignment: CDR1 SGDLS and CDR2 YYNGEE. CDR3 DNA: TGTGCCAGCAGCGATCCAGGGGACACGCCTGTTGATGAGCAGTTCTTC. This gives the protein CASSDPGDTPVDEQFF.

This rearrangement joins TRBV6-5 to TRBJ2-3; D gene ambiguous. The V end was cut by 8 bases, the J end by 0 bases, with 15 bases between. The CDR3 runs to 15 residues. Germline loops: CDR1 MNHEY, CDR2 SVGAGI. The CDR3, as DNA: TGTGCCAGCCACAAGCGCGACTCCAGCACAGATACGCAGTATTTT. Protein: CASHKRDSSTDTQYF.

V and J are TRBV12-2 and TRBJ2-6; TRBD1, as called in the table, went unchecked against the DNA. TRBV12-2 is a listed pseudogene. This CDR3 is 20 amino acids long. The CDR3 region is CASRLWGLGQGASGANVLTF. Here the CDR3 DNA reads TGTGCAAGTCGCTTGTGGGGCCTGGGACAAGGAGCCTCTGGGGCCAACGTCCTGACTTTC.

For the CDR3, the DNA is TGTGCCAGCAGCAACCCGGGACTAGCGGGACCGCGCCATTACAATGAGCAGTTCTTC. It yields the protein CASSNPGLAGPRHYNEQFF. The chain links TRBV21-1 to TRBJ2-1; no check of the table's D call, TRBD2, against the DNA was made. TRBV21-1 is given as a pseudogene. This CDR3 comprises 19 residues.

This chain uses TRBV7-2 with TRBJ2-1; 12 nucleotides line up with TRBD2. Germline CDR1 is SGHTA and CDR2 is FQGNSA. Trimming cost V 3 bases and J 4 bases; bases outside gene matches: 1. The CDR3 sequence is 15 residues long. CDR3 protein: CASSLGTSGYNEQFF. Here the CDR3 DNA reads TGTGCCAGCAGCTTGGGGACTAGCGGGTACAATGAGCAGTTCTTC. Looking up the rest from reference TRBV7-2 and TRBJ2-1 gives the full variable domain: GAGVSQSPSNKVTEKGKDVELRCDPISGHTALYWYRQSLGQGLEFLIYFQGNSAPDKSGLPSDRFSAERTGGSVSTLTIQRTQQEDSAVYLCASSLGTSGYNEQFFGPGTRLTVL.

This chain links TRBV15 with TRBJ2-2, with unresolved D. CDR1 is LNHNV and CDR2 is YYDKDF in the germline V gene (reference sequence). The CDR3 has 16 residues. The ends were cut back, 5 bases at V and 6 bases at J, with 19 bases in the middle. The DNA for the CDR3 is TGTGCCACCAGCGGCCTAGTTGGTTCAAAGGCCGGGGAGCTGTTTTTT. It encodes CATSGLVGSKAGELFF.

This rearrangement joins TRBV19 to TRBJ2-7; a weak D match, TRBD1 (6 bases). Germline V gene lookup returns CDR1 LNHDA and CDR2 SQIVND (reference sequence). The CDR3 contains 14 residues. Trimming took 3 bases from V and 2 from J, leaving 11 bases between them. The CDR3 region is CASSIGRGTYEQYF. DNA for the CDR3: TGTGCCAGTAGTATTGGTAGGGGGACCTACGAGCAGTACTTC.

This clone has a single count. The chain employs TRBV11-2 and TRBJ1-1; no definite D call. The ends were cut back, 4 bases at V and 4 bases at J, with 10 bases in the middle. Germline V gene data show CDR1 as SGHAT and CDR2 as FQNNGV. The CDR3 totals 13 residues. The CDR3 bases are TGTGCCAGCAGCTCCCAGTGGAGCACTGAAGCTTTCTTT. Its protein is CASSSQWSTEAFF. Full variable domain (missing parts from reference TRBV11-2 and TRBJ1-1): EAGVAQSPRYKIIEKRQSVAFWCNPISGHATLYWYQQILGQGPKLLIQFQNNGVVDDSQLPKDRFSAERLKGVDSTLKIQPAKLEDSAVYLCASSSQWSTEAFFGQGTRLTVV.

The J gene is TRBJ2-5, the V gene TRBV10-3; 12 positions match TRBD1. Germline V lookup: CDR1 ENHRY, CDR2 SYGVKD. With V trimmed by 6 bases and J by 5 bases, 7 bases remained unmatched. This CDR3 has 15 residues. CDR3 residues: CAISPGQGALETQYF. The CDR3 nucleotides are TGTGCCATCAGCCCGGGACAGGGGGCCTTGGAGACCCAGTACTTC.

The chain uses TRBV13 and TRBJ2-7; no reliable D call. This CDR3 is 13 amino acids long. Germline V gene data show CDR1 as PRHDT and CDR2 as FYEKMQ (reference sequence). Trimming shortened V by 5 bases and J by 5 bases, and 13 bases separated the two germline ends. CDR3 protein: CASSLEGGHEQYF. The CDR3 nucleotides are TGTGCCAGCAGCCTAGAAGGCGGCCACGAGCAGTACTTC.